Listed below are T cell receptor beta chains from one sample, sequenced in a study of early T cells in non-severe SARS-CoV-2 infection. TCRdb independently ran MiXCR on the 5' RACE reads; one entry per CDR3 protein. The sample contains some 63,000 distinct CDR3 sequences, 13% of which appear only once. Sequencing was carried out using whole blood. The receptors shown here come from an adult who was a healthcare worker with PCR-confirmed SARS-CoV-2 infection or an uninfected control (not recorded which). The CDR3 runs from the conserved cysteine through the conserved F or W. The D gene is left open where the match is weak. The listing skips clone size in some rows; elsewhere it reads once, few, many or a size class.

d_call: .
j_call: TRBJ2-5
clone_size: .
v_call: TRBV7-2
cdr3_nt: TGTGCCAGCAGCCTTAGTATACAAGAGACCCAGTACTTC
cdr3_aa: CASSLSIQETQYF

d_call: TRBD2
j_call: TRBJ2-7
clone_size: many
v_call: TRBV6-2/TRBV6-3
cdr3_nt: TGTGCCAGTCGAGCGGGGGGAAACTCCTACGAGCAGTACTTC
cdr3_aa: CASRAGGNSYEQYF

d_call: TRBD1
j_call: TRBJ1-6
clone_size: .
v_call: TRBV20-1
cdr3_nt: TGCAGTGCTACTGACAGGGGTATCTATAATTCACCCCTCCACTTT
cdr3_aa: CSATDRGIYNSPLHF

d_call: .
j_call: TRBJ1-2
clone_size: few
v_call: TRBV7-2
cdr3_nt: TGTGCCAGCAGCTTAGCCGCAGGGTGGGGCTACACCTTC
cdr3_aa: CASSLAAGWGYTF

d_call: TRBD1
j_call: TRBJ1-1
clone_size: many
v_call: TRBV6-2/TRBV6-3
cdr3_nt: TGTGCCAGCAATCAGGGGGTCGAGACGGTCATGAAATACACTGAAGCTTTCTTT
cdr3_aa: CASNQGVETVMKYTEAFF

d_call: .
j_call: TRBJ2-2
clone_size: once
v_call: TRBV6-2/TRBV6-3
cdr3_nt: TGTGCCAGCAGTCAGGGCAAGGGACGGACCGGGGAGCTGTTTTTT
cdr3_aa: CASSQGKGRTGELFF

d_call: .
j_call: TRBJ2-2
clone_size: many
v_call: TRBV19
cdr3_nt: TGTGCCACCACCCCCCCGAACACCGGGGAGCTGTTTTTT
cdr3_aa: CATTPPNTGELFF

d_call: .
j_call: TRBJ1-5
clone_size: many
v_call: TRBV4-2
cdr3_nt: TGTGCCAGCAGCCAAGCGGACAGAGGGACCAATCAGCCCCAGCATTTT
cdr3_aa: CASSQADRGTNQPQHF

d_call: .
j_call: TRBJ2-1
clone_size: many
v_call: TRBV29-1
cdr3_nt: TGCAGCGTTGAAGACCCATTTATCCCCCTTAATGAGCAGTTCTTC
cdr3_aa: CSVEDPFIPLNEQFF

d_call: TRBD2
j_call: TRBJ2-3
clone_size: .
v_call: TRBV29-1
cdr3_nt: TGCAGCGTTAAGCAAGTTGCCGGGGGGACGCAGTATTTT
cdr3_aa: CSVKQVAGGTQYF

d_call: .
j_call: TRBJ2-4
clone_size: few
v_call: TRBV9
cdr3_nt: TGTGCCAGCAGCGTAGAACTTAACAAAAACATTCAGTACTTC
cdr3_aa: CASSVELNKNIQYF

d_call: TRBD2
j_call: TRBJ2-5
clone_size: .
v_call: TRBV5-1
cdr3_nt: TGCGCCAGCAGCCCCTATAGCGGGGGTAATCAAGAGACCCAGTACTTC
cdr3_aa: CASSPYSGGNQETQYF

d_call: .
j_call: TRBJ1-2
clone_size: many
v_call: TRBV20-1
cdr3_nt: TGCAGTGCTAGAGATACAGGGAGGTCCTATGGCTACACCTTC
cdr3_aa: CSARDTGRSYGYTF

d_call: .
j_call: TRBJ1-2
clone_size: many
v_call: TRBV7-9
cdr3_nt: TGTGCCAGCAGCTTGGATGGGGGAGGCTATGGCTACACCTTC
cdr3_aa: CASSLDGGGYGYTF

d_call: .
j_call: TRBJ1-5
clone_size: many
v_call: TRBV7-9
cdr3_nt: TGTGCCAGCAGCTTTTCTGGGGGAGGGGATCAGCCCCAGCATTTT
cdr3_aa: CASSFSGGGDQPQHF

d_call: .
j_call: TRBJ2-2
clone_size: few
v_call: TRBV12-5
cdr3_nt: TGTGCTAGTGGTTTGGTTCTCATCGGAGACGGGGAGCTGTTTTTT
cdr3_aa: CASGLVLIGDGELFF

d_call: .
j_call: TRBJ2-7
clone_size: .
v_call: TRBV21-1
cdr3_nt: TGTGCCAGCAGAATAAAGCAGGGCCCCTACGAGCAGTACTTC
cdr3_aa: CASRIKQGPYEQYF

d_call: .
j_call: TRBJ2-7
clone_size: many
v_call: TRBV18
cdr3_nt: TGTGCCAGCTCACCACCGAGGACACCCTACGAGCAGTACTTC
cdr3_aa: CASSPPRTPYEQYF

d_call: .
j_call: TRBJ2-5
clone_size: few
v_call: TRBV29-1
cdr3_nt: TGCAGCGTTGCGCAAGAGACCCAGTACTTC
cdr3_aa: CSVAQETQYF

d_call: TRBD2
j_call: TRBJ2-7
clone_size: .
v_call: TRBV3-1
cdr3_nt: TGTGCCAGCAGTCGGACTAGCGGGGTCCACGAGCAGTACTTC
cdr3_aa: CASSRTSGVHEQYF

d_call: .
j_call: TRBJ2-7
clone_size: few
v_call: TRBV7-2
cdr3_nt: TGTGCCAGCAGCTTAGGACGGACTTCCTACGAGCAGTACTTC
cdr3_aa: CASSLGRTSYEQYF

d_call: TRBD1
j_call: TRBJ1-4
clone_size: many
v_call: TRBV14
cdr3_nt: TGTGCCAGCAGCCAAGGCTGGACAGGGGAGGGAGAAAAACTGTTTTTT
cdr3_aa: CASSQGWTGEGEKLFF

d_call: .
j_call: TRBJ2-3
clone_size: many
v_call: TRBV3-1
cdr3_nt: TGTGCCAGCAGCCAATTGTTCTCCTACACAGATACGCAGTATTTT
cdr3_aa: CASSQLFSYTDTQYF

d_call: .
j_call: TRBJ1-1
clone_size: .
v_call: TRBV29-1
cdr3_nt: TGCAGCGCCGTACCACAGGACACTGAAGCTTTCTTT
cdr3_aa: CSAVPQDTEAFF

d_call: TRBD2
j_call: TRBJ2-3
clone_size: few
v_call: TRBV7-6
cdr3_nt: TGTGCCAGCAGCCTCAAACTGGCGGGGGGGCGGAATACGCAGTATTTT
cdr3_aa: CASSLKLAGGRNTQYF

d_call: TRBD2
j_call: TRBJ2-1
clone_size: many
v_call: TRBV12-3/TRBV12-4
cdr3_nt: TGTGCCAGCACCACCGGGGGGACGCAGTTCTTC
cdr3_aa: CASTTGGTQFF

d_call: .
j_call: TRBJ1-1
clone_size: many
v_call: TRBV20-1
cdr3_nt: TGCAGTGCTGTGGAGGGCACTGAAGCTTTCTTT
cdr3_aa: CSAVEGTEAFF

d_call: .
j_call: TRBJ1-2
clone_size: few
v_call: TRBV20-1
cdr3_nt: TGCAGTGCTAGAGATCCCACATCGGGGGCAGAGTATGGCTACACCTTC
cdr3_aa: CSARDPTSGAEYGYTF

d_call: .
j_call: TRBJ2-7
clone_size: few
v_call: TRBV11-2
cdr3_nt: TGTGCCAGCAGCAAGGACACCAGCACCTACGAGCAGTACTTC
cdr3_aa: CASSKDTSTYEQYF

d_call: .
j_call: TRBJ1-1
clone_size: many
v_call: TRBV7-9
cdr3_nt: TGTGCCAGCAGGATAGTGGGACGTACGGACACTGAAGCTTTCTTT
cdr3_aa: CASRIVGRTDTEAFF

d_call: .
j_call: TRBJ1-5
clone_size: .
v_call: TRBV6-2/TRBV6-3
cdr3_nt: TGTGCCAGCACAGTATTTGGGGATCAGCCCCAGCATTTT
cdr3_aa: CASTVFGDQPQHF

d_call: .
j_call: TRBJ1-2
clone_size: many
v_call: TRBV25-1
cdr3_nt: TGTGCCAGCAGTCCGTCCGGCACAAACTATGGCTACACCTTC
cdr3_aa: CASSPSGTNYGYTF

d_call: .
j_call: TRBJ1-6
clone_size: many
v_call: TRBV6-4
cdr3_nt: TGTGCCAGCAGTGACAGGGATAATTCACCCCTCCACTTT
cdr3_aa: CASSDRDNSPLHF

d_call: TRBD1
j_call: TRBJ2-5
clone_size: many
v_call: TRBV7-2
cdr3_nt: TGTGCCAGCAGCTCGGGACAGGCCGCGGAGACCCAGTACTTC
cdr3_aa: CASSSGQAAETQYF

d_call: TRBD2
j_call: TRBJ2-1
clone_size: .
v_call: TRBV6-2/TRBV6-3
cdr3_nt: TGTGCCAGCAAGTTAGCGGGGAGCTCCTACAATGAGCAGTTCTTC
cdr3_aa: CASKLAGSSYNEQFF

d_call: TRBD2
j_call: TRBJ2-5
clone_size: .
v_call: TRBV7-8
cdr3_nt: TGTGCCAGCAGCTCCGCCGGGACTAGCGGGGGCCTGGCTCAGTACTTC
cdr3_aa: CASSSAGTSGGLAQYF

d_call: TRBD1
j_call: TRBJ2-7
clone_size: few
v_call: TRBV6-5
cdr3_nt: TGTGCCAGCAGCCCCCTGACAGGGAGCTCCTACGAGCAGTACTTC
cdr3_aa: CASSPLTGSSYEQYF

d_call: .
j_call: TRBJ2-2
clone_size: .
v_call: TRBV27
cdr3_nt: TGTGCCAGCAGTTTAAATTCCCGGAACACCGGGGAGCTGTTTTTT
cdr3_aa: CASSLNSRNTGELFF

d_call: .
j_call: TRBJ2-3
clone_size: few
v_call: TRBV5-1
cdr3_nt: TGCGCCAGCAGCTTTACTGGACAGAGCACAGATACGCAGTATTTT
cdr3_aa: CASSFTGQSTDTQYF

d_call: .
j_call: TRBJ2-3
clone_size: many
v_call: TRBV9
cdr3_nt: TGTGCCAGCAGCGTAGTTGAGTACACAGATACGCAGTATTTT
cdr3_aa: CASSVVEYTDTQYF

d_call: .
j_call: TRBJ1-6
clone_size: .
v_call: TRBV7-3
cdr3_nt: TGTGCGACAAGTCAACAGGGTTTGGGCTCACCCCTCCACTTT
cdr3_aa: CATSQQGLGSPLHF

d_call: .
j_call: TRBJ2-1
clone_size: .
v_call: TRBV20-1
cdr3_nt: TGCAGTGCCCACCAGTGGGACAAGGGCAATGAGCAGTTCTTC
cdr3_aa: CSAHQWDKGNEQFF

d_call: .
j_call: TRBJ2-2
clone_size: many
v_call: TRBV6-1
cdr3_nt: TGTGCCAGCTTCCCAGGGCAGGGCAACACCGGGGAGCTGTTTTTT
cdr3_aa: CASFPGQGNTGELFF

d_call: .
j_call: TRBJ2-4
clone_size: .
v_call: TRBV12-3/TRBV12-4
cdr3_nt: TGTGCCAGCAGCCAGCAACTAGTGGCCAAAAACATTCAGTACTTC
cdr3_aa: CASSQQLVAKNIQYF

d_call: .
j_call: TRBJ2-1
clone_size: many
v_call: TRBV11-3
cdr3_nt: TGTGCCAGCAGCTTAGGTATCGGAAGCTCCTACAATGAGCAGTTCTTC
cdr3_aa: CASSLGIGSSYNEQFF

d_call: TRBD1
j_call: TRBJ1-2
clone_size: few
v_call: TRBV29-1
cdr3_nt: TGCAGCGTTGGGACAGGGGGCGGCTATGGCTACACCTTC
cdr3_aa: CSVGTGGGYGYTF

d_call: TRBD1
j_call: TRBJ1-5
clone_size: .
v_call: TRBV12-3/TRBV12-4
cdr3_nt: TGTGCCAGCAGCCTTGGGGACAGAAGCAATCAGCCCCAGCATTTT
cdr3_aa: CASSLGDRSNQPQHF

d_call: TRBD1
j_call: TRBJ1-1
clone_size: many
v_call: TRBV6-2/TRBV6-3
cdr3_nt: TGTGCCAGCAGTCGCCGGGACAGGGGCCTTTTTGAAGCTTTCTTT
cdr3_aa: CASSRRDRGLFEAFF

d_call: .
j_call: TRBJ1-4
clone_size: .
v_call: TRBV7-6
cdr3_nt: TGTGCCAGCAGCTCGCCTCAACTTTCCGGGAAGGAAAAACTGTTTTTT
cdr3_aa: CASSSPQLSGKEKLFF

d_call: TRBD1
j_call: TRBJ2-7
clone_size: many
v_call: TRBV10-2
cdr3_nt: TGCGCCAGCAGGGACAGGGGACCTCCCTACGAGCAGTACTTC
cdr3_aa: CASRDRGPPYEQYF

d_call: .
j_call: TRBJ1-4
clone_size: many
v_call: TRBV4-1
cdr3_nt: TGCGCCAGCAGCCTCCGGACAGCTGAAAAACTGTTTTTT
cdr3_aa: CASSLRTAEKLFF

d_call: .
j_call: TRBJ1-2
clone_size: many
v_call: TRBV5-5
cdr3_nt: TGTGCCAGCAGCCGTGACAGGAACTATGGCTACACCTTC
cdr3_aa: CASSRDRNYGYTF

d_call: .
j_call: TRBJ2-7
clone_size: many
v_call: TRBV7-7
cdr3_nt: TGTGCTAGCAGCTTGGCGAACAACGGTGGCTACGAGCAGTACTTC
cdr3_aa: CASSLANNGGYEQYF

d_call: TRBD1
j_call: TRBJ2-1
clone_size: .
v_call: TRBV6-1
cdr3_nt: TGTGCCAGCAACCCGCCGGGACAGGGGATCAATGAGCAGTTCTTC
cdr3_aa: CASNPPGQGINEQFF

d_call: TRBD1
j_call: TRBJ2-7
clone_size: many
v_call: TRBV4-1
cdr3_nt: TGCGCCAGCAGCCAAGATCGGAGGACAGGGGTTTACGAGCAGTACTTC
cdr3_aa: CASSQDRRTGVYEQYF